This T cell receptor beta chain was identified during a study of blood T cell repertoires in COVID-19. The overall study: COVID-19 samples, acute and convalescent, were from the United States, Italy and Spain. In each case, the material was cDNA or gDNA derived from T cells, B-cell-depleted T cells, or PBMCs.

Trimming cost V 2 bases and J 10 bases, with 17 bases left between them. CDR1 is GTSNPN and CDR2 is SVGIG in the germline V gene (reference sequence). The CDR3 has 13 amino acids. Original handling: By means of reference gene primer amplification, nucleated cell counts were estimated. Assay: immunoSEQ multiplex PCR; the TCRdb copy retains only in-frame clones and omits some. V and J calls plus clone size are reproduced from that table; the DNA served to infer D and trimming. The sample has roughly 200,000 clones, more than 75% seen once. The chain combines TRBV30 with TRBJ1-1; D is unresolved. The sequenced material came from peripheral blood. This sequence was found in a man aged 55 to 70 who had recovered from COVID-19. The CDR3 reads CAWSRDVFSGAFF. For the CDR3, the DNA is TGTGCCTGGAGTAGAGACGTCTTCTCAGGAGCTTTCTTT.